This TCR beta chain was identified in a study of long-term antiretroviral therapy in people with HIV. For the study at large: The earliest specimens came about a decade ahead of the 2015 immediate-ART recommendation. Notes on the study in general: HIV repertoires spanned narrower CDR3 length ranges than controls.

At least two post-ART and at least one pre-ART PBMC sample were available for each donor. There were roughly 0.95-10 million cryopreserved PBMC in the samples before DNA extraction. This clone has a single count. Its matching antigen is unknown. Germline V lookup: CDR1 SGHVS, CDR2 FQNEAQ. The CDR3 contains 15 residues. Trimming removed 0 bases from V and 4 bases from J, with 10 bases in between. They ran version v3.0 of the immunoSEQ assay at survey level. The data were produced by immunoSEQ multiplex PCR, yet TCRdb's version contains in-frame clones alone and is incomplete. In the table there are 15,000 to 20,000 clones, approximately 80% of which are singletons.

The clonotype comes from a woman in her forties or fifties with HIV. This chain uses TRBV7-8 with TRBJ1-5; D is possibly TRBD1 (6 bases). The material was unsorted PBMCs, obtained 2.5 years before starting antiretroviral therapy. CDR3: CASSLASGVNQPQHF. The DNA for the CDR3 is TGTGCCAGCAGCTTAGCGTCAGGGGTGAATCAGCCCCAGCATTTT.